Listed below are T cell receptor beta chains from one sample, sequenced in a study of cytomegalovirus exposure and HLA in healthy donors. TCRdb keeps only in-frame clones here, not all; method: immunoSEQ multiplex PCR. The sample has 250,000 to 400,000 clones, approximately 86% seen once. The sequencing input was PBMCs. Every receptor here comes from a young man in good health and CMV-seronegative. The CDR3 runs from the conserved cysteine through the conserved F or W. A D gene is named only where the DNA matches it firmly. Clone sizes are given selectively: once, few, many, or a class where the clone is expanded.

-	TRBV18	-	14	TRBJ2-5	TGTGCCAGCTCACCCCCTGGGAGCCCAGAGACCCAGTACTTC	CASSPPGSPETQYF
-	TRBV29-1	-	13	TRBJ1-2	TGCAGCGTTTCGGGGGGGTCTAACTATGGCTACACCTTC	CSVSGGSNYGYTF
-	TRBV5-1	-	13	TRBJ1-1	TGCGCCAGCAGCTTGTTCATGAACACTGAAGCTTTCTTT	CASSLFMNTEAFF
-	TRBV5-1	-	14	TRBJ2-7	TGCGCCAGCAGCTTACCAGGGGCGCCGGACGAGCAGTACTTC	CASSLPGAPDEQYF
-	TRBV5-6	-	12	TRBJ1-3	TGTGCCAGCAGCTTGGGGAGAGGCACCATATATTTT	CASSLGRGTIYF
-	TRBV14	-	15	TRBJ1-4	TGTGCCAGCAGCCAAATTATGCAGGGAGGGGAAAAACTGTTTTTT	CASSQIMQGGEKLFF
-	TRBV18	-	14	TRBJ2-5	TGTGCCAGCTCACCATCCGGTTTAGAAGAGACCCAGTACTTC	CASSPSGLEETQYF
-	TRBV19	-	15	TRBJ2-6	TGTGCCAGTAGTAGCAGGGCCTCTGGGGCCAACGTCCTGACTTTC	CASSSRASGANVLTF
-	TRBV4-2	TRBD1	15	TRBJ2-3	TGTGCCAGCAGCCCTCGACAGGGGGCGACAGATACGCAGTATTTT	CASSPRQGATDTQYF
-	TRBV9	TRBD1	15	TRBJ1-2	TGTGCCAGCAGCGTAGTTCAAACAGGGGGCCATGGCTACACCTTC	CASSVVQTGGHGYTF
-	TRBV6-5	TRBD1	15	TRBJ2-1	TGTGCCAGCAGTCGACCGGGACAGGGTAGCGATGAGCAGTTCTTC	CASSRPGQGSDEQFF
once	TRBV5-6	TRBD1	13	TRBJ2-1	TGTGCCAGCAGCTGGGACAGGGGACATGAGCAGTTCTTC	CASSWDRGHEQFF
-	TRBV6-6	TRBD2	16	TRBJ2-3	TGTGCCAGCAGTTTTCCAATAGCGGGGAACACAGATACGCAGTATTTT	CASSFPIAGNTDTQYF
once	TRBV7-2	-	12	TRBJ2-7	TGTGCCAGCAGGGCCGGGACACGCGAGCAGTACTTC	CASRAGTREQYF
-	TRBV19	TRBD2	14	TRBJ2-3	TGTGCCAGTAAGCGGGGGGCTAGCACAGATACGCAGTATTTT	CASKRGASTDTQYF
-	TRBV6-5	TRBD1	12	TRBJ1-1	TGTGCCAGCAGTCGTGGACAGGGAGAAGCTTTCTTT	CASSRGQGEAFF
-	TRBV4-3	-	16	TRBJ2-5	TGCGCCAGCAGCCAAGATCAGCCCGGGGTTGGGGAGACCCAGTACTTC	CASSQDQPGVGETQYF
-	TRBV7-9	TRBD2	16	TRBJ2-7	TGTGCCAGCAGCTTAGTAGCGGGGGGCCCCACCTACGAGCAGTACTTC	CASSLVAGGPTYEQYF
-	TRBV2	-	16	TRBJ1-6	TGTGCCAGCAGCCTGACACTGAGCTCCTATAATTCACCCCTCCACTTT	CASSLTLSSYNSPLHF
-	TRBV6-1	-	15	TRBJ2-3	TGTGCCAGCAGCCGGACTCTTACCGCAGCAGATACGCAGTATTTT	CASSRTLTAADTQYF
-	TRBV5-6	TRBD1	16	TRBJ2-2	TGTGCCAGCAGCTCCCTTGGACAGGGGAACACCGGGGAGCTGTTTTTT	CASSSLGQGNTGELFF
-	TRBV4-1	-	15	TRBJ1-5	TGCGCCAGCAGCCAAGGGGATGTCGGGGGGCAGCCCCAGCATTTT	CASSQGDVGGQPQHF
-	TRBV7-9	-	16	TRBJ2-2	TGTGCCAGCACCACTGATCACAGGTTCGACACCGGGGAGCTGTTTTTT	CASTTDHRFDTGELFF
few	TRBV18	-	12	TRBJ1-6	TGTGCCAGCTCACCATCCGGGTCACCCCTCCACTTT	CASSPSGSPLHF
-	TRBV5-6	TRBD1	16	TRBJ2-1	TGTGCCAGCAGCTCAATCGGGGAGACAGGGCGGAATGAGCAGTTCTTC	CASSSIGETGRNEQFF
-	TRBV4-3	TRBD1	14	TRBJ1-2	TGCGCCAGCAGCCAAGACCAGGGGGCGGAGGGCTACACCTTC	CASSQDQGAEGYTF
-	TRBV10-1	-	13	TRBJ2-7	TGCGCCAGCAGGACGTCCGGGGGATACGAGCAGTACTTC	CASRTSGGYEQYF
few	TRBV27	-	14	TRBJ2-7	TGTGCCAGCAGTTTATCGACACCGAGCTACGAGCAGTACTTC	CASSLSTPSYEQYF
-	TRBV29-1	TRBD1	12	TRBJ2-1	TGCAGCGGTGGAACAGGGGTCAATGAGCAGTTCTTC	CSGGTGVNEQFF
-	TRBV7-9	-	16	TRBJ1-1	TGTGCCAGCAGCTACTGGAGGATCGGGAGGAACACTGAAGCTTTCTTT	CASSYWRIGRNTEAFF
-	TRBV5-4	TRBD1	15	TRBJ1-6	TGTGCCAGCAGCGACCGGGACAGGGGAGCCTCACCCCTCCACTTT	CASSDRDRGASPLHF